The clone carrying this TCR beta chain was counted many times. As yet, its antigen is unknown. Using its own MiXCR run on the 5' RACE reads, TCRdb lists one record per CDR3 protein. The sample includes about 320,000 distinct CDR3 sequences, around 6.8% of them seen just once. This sample is part of a study of T cells after yellow fever vaccination. Overall study findings and caveats: Overlap between CD4 and CD8 compartments was detected for a small share of clonotypes. Secondary responses were weaker yet peaked faster, day 5 versus 15.

Source: PBMCs, taken more than 40 days after the first yellow fever vaccination. This receptor was identified in a man between 18 and 29 years old who received the YFV17D yellow fever vaccine.

CDR3 coding DNA: TGTGCCAGCTCAGGGCCAGGGACATACGAGCAGTACGTC. Its protein is CASSGPGTYEQYV. The rearrangement joins TRBV18 to TRBJ2-7; a possible D gene is TRBD1 (6 bases). V lost 5 bases and J lost 4, with 12 bases in between. This CDR3 spans 13 amino acids. Germline V CDR1 and CDR2: KGHSH, LQKENI.